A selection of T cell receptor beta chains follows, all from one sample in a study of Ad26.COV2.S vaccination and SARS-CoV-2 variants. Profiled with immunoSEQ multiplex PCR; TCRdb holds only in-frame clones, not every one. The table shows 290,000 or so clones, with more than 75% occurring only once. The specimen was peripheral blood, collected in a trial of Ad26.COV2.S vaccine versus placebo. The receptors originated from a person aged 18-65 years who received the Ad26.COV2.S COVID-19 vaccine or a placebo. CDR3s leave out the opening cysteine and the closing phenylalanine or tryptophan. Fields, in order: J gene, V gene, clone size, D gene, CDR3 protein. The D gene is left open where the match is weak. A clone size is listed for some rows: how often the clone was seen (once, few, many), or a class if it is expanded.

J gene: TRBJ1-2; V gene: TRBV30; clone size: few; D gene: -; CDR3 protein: AWSVYGMWGYT
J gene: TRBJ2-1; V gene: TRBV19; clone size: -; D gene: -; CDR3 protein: ASSTTGYNEQF
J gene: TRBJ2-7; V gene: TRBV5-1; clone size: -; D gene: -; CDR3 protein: ASSSLNGYEQY
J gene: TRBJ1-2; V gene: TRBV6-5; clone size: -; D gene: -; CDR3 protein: ATRSRVSRYGYT
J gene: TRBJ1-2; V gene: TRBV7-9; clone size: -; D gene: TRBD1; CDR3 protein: ASSPRTGDYGYT
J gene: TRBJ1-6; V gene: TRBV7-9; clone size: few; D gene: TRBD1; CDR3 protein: ASSLQGARDSPLH
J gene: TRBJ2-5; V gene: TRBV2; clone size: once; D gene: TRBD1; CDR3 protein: ASTADREKTQY
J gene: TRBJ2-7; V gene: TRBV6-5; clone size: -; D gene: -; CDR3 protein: ASTKGGLGSVEQY
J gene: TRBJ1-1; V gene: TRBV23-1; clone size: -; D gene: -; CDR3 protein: ASSEAGTFSREAF
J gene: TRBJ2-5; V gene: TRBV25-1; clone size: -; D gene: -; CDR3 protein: ASSGGSTSNETQY
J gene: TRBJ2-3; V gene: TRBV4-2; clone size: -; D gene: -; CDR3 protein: ASSPAVRGDTDTQY
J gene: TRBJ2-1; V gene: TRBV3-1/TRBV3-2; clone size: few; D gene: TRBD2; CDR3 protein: ASSHEAGVLTNEQF
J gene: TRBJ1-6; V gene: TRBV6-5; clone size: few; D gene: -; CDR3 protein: ASRAITYYSPLH
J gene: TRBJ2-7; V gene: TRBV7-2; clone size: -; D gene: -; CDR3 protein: ASSWRQGPYEQY
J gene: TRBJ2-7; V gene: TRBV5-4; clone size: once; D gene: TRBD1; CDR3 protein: ASSPGTGATYEQY
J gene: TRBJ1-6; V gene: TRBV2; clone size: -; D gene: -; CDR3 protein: ASSDGTAYNSPLH
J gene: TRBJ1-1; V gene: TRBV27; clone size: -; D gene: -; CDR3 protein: ASSAREGTSTEAF
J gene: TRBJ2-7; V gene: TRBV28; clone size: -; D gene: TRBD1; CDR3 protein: ASSPWDRDYNEQY
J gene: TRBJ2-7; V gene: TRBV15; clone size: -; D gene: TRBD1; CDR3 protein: ATSRASGQGQYEQY
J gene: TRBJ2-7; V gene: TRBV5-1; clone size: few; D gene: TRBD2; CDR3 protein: ASSVGTSGKGEQY
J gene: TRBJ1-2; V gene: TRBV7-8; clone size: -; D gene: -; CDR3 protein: ASSPFGGEYGYT
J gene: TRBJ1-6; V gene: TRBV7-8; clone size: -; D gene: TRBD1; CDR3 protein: ASSLADRGQSSPLH
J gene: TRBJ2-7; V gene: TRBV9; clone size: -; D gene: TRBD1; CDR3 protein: ASSSGQGDEQY
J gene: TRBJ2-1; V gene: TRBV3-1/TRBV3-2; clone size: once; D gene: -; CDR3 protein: ASSPPWGESSYNEQF
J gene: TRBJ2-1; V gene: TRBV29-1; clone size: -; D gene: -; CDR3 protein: SVEDLQVHNEQF
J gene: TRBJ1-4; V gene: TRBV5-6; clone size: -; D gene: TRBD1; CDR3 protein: ASSTHASLTGRNEKLF
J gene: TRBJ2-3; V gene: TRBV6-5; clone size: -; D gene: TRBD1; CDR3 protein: ASKDRARSTDTQY
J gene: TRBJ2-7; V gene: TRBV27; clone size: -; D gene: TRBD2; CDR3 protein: ASSLRYPPGGVFYEQY
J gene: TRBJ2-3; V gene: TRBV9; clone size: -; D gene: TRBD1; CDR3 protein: ASGLGQGTDTQY
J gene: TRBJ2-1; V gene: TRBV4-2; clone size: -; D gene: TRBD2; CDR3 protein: ATSAGSSYNEQF
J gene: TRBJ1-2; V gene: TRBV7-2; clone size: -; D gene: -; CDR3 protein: ASSLERVGGYT
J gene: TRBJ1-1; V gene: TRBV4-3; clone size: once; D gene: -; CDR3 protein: ASREDLYTEAF
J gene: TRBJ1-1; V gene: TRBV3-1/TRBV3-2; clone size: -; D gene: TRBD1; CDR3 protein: ASSDRVNTEAF
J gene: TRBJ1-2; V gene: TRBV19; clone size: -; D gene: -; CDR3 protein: ASSTYRGYT
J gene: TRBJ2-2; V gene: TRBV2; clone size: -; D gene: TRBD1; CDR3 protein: ASRTQGAQVGELF
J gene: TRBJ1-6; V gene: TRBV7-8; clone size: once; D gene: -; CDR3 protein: ASSRRGGPSSGSPLH
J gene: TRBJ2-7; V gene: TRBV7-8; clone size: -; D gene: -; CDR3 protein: ASSYGGSYEQY
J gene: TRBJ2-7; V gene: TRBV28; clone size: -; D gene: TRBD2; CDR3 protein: ASSASGEAYEQY
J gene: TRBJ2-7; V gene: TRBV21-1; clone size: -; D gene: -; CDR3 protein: ASSVPRVFTYEQY
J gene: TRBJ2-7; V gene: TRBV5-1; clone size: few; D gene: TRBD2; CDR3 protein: ASSLLAGGDYEQY
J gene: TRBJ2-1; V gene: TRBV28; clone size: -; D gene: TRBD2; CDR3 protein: SSTGRLAGTGQDNEQF
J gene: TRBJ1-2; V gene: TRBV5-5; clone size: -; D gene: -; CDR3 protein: ASSFGSANYGYT
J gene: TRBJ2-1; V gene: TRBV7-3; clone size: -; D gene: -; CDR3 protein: ASSQQEYNEQF
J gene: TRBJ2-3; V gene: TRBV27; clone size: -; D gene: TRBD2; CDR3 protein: ASSRRLAVPTDTQY
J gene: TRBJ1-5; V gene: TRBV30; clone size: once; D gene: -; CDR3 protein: AWERGRGQPQH
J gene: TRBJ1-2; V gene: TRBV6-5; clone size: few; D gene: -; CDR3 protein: ASKKRDGNYGYT
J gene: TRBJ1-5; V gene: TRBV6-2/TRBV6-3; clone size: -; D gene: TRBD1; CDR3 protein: ASSPGQYSNQPQH
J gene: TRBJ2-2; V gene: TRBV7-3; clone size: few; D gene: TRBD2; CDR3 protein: ASSLLSGGGTGELF
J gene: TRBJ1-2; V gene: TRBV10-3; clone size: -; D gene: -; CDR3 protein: AISARDNKRGYT
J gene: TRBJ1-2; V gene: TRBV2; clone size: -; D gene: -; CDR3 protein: ASSAVRGNYGYT
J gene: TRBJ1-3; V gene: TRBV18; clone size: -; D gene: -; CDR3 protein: ASSPLDSTSGNTIY
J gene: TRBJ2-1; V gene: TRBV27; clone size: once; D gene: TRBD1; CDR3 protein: ASGGQGI
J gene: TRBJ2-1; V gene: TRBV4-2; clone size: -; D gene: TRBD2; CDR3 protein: ASSQDLAGVNEQF
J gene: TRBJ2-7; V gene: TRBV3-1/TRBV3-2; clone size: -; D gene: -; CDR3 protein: ASSQSGGDEQY
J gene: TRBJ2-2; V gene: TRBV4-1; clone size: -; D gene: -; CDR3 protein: ASSRNRETTGELF
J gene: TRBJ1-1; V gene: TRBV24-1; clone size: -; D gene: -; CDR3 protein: ATMNRDGAQPAF
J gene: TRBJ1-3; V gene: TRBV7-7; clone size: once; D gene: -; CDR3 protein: ASSLLGVRSGNTIY
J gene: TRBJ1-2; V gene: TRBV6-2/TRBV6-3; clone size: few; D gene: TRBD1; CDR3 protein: ASSSWTGRVDGYT
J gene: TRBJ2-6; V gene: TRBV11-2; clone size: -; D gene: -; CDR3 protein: ASSLTGVFSGANVLT
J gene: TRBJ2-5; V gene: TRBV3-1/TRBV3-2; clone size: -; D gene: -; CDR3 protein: ASSQARPEETQY